These 23 T cell receptor beta chains came from one sample sequenced in a study of siplizumab effects on memory and regulatory T cells. The table came from immunoSEQ multiplex PCR; TCRdb's copy has only in-frame clones and leaves some out. The sample contains roughly 92,000 clones, roughly 94% of which appear only once. Sequencing was performed on non-Treg CD4+ T cells sorted from blood. The receptors were sampled from a human donor in good health.

The rearrangement uses TRBV11-2 and TRBJ2-1; TRBD1 is a possible D gene (6 bases). Germline loops: CDR1 SGHAT, CDR2 FQNNGV. The ends were cut back, 6 bases at V and 8 bases at J, with 14 bases in the middle. The CDR3 covers 13 residues. Written as DNA, the CDR3 is TGTGCCAGCAGTTCACAGGGAATTGATGAGCAGTTCTTC. Translating it yields CASSSQGIDEQFF.

This clone was seen a few times. V and J are TRBV6-1 and TRBJ2-7; perhaps TRBD1 as D (6 bases). Germline V gene sequence: CDR1 MNHNS, CDR2 SASEGT. The CDR3 contains 14 residues. Trimming left V 5 bases short and J 0 bases short, with 11 bases between. CDR3 region: CASSWTVDSYEQYF. The CDR3 DNA reads as TGTGCCAGCAGTTGGACAGTTGACTCCTACGAGCAGTACTTC.

This rearrangement joins TRBV5-1 to TRBJ2-1; no clear D gene. CDR3 length equals 15 residues. Germline V gene sequence: CDR1 SGHRS, CDR2 YFSETQ. Between the trimmed V and J ends, which lost 1 base and 5 bases, there was a span of 13 bases. The CDR3 region is CASSLRIGSDNEQFF. The CDR3 DNA is TGCGCCAGCAGCTTGAGAATAGGTTCCGACAATGAGCAGTTCTTC.

The chain has TRBV5-1 and TRBJ2-7; D is unresolved. This CDR3 region has 12 residues. V was pared by 4 bases and J by 1 base, with 6 bases between. Germline values: CDR1 SGHRS, CDR2 YFSETQ. The CDR3 coding sequence is TGCGCCAGCAGCCCCGGGTCCTACGAGCAGTACTTC. It encodes CASSPGSYEQYF.

For the CDR3, the DNA is TGTGCCAGCAGCTACGGACCTACCCGGGGGGCTGAAGCTTTCTTT. This translates into CASSYGPTRGAEAFF. The chain uses TRBV11-2 and TRBJ1-1, with D maybe TRBD1 (5 bases). Germline CDR1 SGHAT, CDR2 FQNNGV. The CDR3 spans 15 residues. V was clipped by 4 bases and J by 6 bases, with 18 bases between them.

The rearrangement joins TRBV6-5 to TRBJ2-7, with D unresolved. The germline V gene encodes CDR1 MNHEY and CDR2 SVGAGI. With 4 bases removed from V and 2 bases from J, the gap between germline ends came to 15 bases. The CDR3 is 15 amino acids. The CDR3 is CASSSPGQVPYEQYF. CDR3 DNA sequence: TGTGCCAGCAGTTCCCCGGGCCAGGTACCCTACGAGCAGTACTTC.

This clone was counted a single time. The V gene is TRBV5-6, the J gene TRBJ1-2; D is unresolved. This CDR3 comprises 13 residues. Germline loops: CDR1 SGHDT, CDR2 YYEEEE. Between the trimmed V and J ends, which lost 5 bases and 2 bases, there was a span of 10 bases. The CDR3 DNA sequence: TGTGCCAGCAGTAAGGACGGGAACTATGGCTACACCTTC. The encoded protein is CASSKDGNYGYTF.

This rearrangement joins TRBV12-5 to TRBJ2-7; D remains unclear. CDR3 length equals 15 residues. V was shortened by 0 bases and J by 4 bases, with 13 bases between the two germline ends. Looked up from germline, CDR1 is LGHNT and CDR2 is FRNRAP. Here the CDR3 reads CASGLVRLKIYEQYF. The CDR3 DNA reads TGTGCTAGTGGTTTGGTTCGGCTAAAAATTTACGAGCAGTACTTC.

The V call is TRBV5-1, the J call TRBJ2-3, with D unclear. V was cut by 6 bases and J by 2 bases, with 13 bases left in between. CDR1 and CDR2 (germline): SGHRS, YFSETQ. This CDR3 contains 14 residues. The CDR3 DNA is TGCGCCAGCACCTCAGGACGGACCACAGATACGCAGTATTTT. This sequence encodes CASTSGRTTDTQYF. Based on the CDR3 plus reference TRBV5-1 and TRBJ2-3, the full variable domain is KAGVTQTPRYLIKTRGQQVTLSCSPISGHRSVSWYQQTPGQGLQFLFEYFSETQRNKGNFPGRFSGRQFSNSRSEMNVSTLELGDSALYLCASTSGRTTDTQYFGPGTRLTVL.

The rearrangement uses TRBV13 and TRBJ1-1; no clear D gene. Germline lookup yields CDR1 PRHDT and CDR2 FYEKMQ (reference sequence). Trimming took off 4 bases at V and 4 bases at J, with 10 bases between the two ends. CDR3 length equals 13 residues. CDR3 residues: CASSSWASTEAFF. CDR3 nucleotide sequence: TGTGCCAGCAGCTCCTGGGCTTCCACTGAAGCTTTCTTT.

This chain joins TRBV5-1 and TRBJ1-6; D is possibly TRBD1 (6 bases). V was shortened by 1 base and J by 6 bases, with 17 bases between the two germline ends. This CDR3 region has 17 residues. Germline V CDR1 and CDR2: SGHRS, YFSETQ. CDR3 in amino acids: CASSLTVRGISNSPLHF. Here the CDR3 DNA reads TGCGCCAGCAGCTTGACTGTTAGGGGGATATCTAATTCACCCCTCCACTTT.

The chain links TRBV2 to TRBJ2-2, with D possibly being TRBD2 (5 bases). CDR1 SNHLY and CDR2 FYNNEI come from the germline V gene. The ends were cut back, 5 bases at V and 6 bases at J, with 13 bases in the middle. This CDR3 spans 14 amino acids. This CDR3 reads CASSRLALAGELFF. The CDR3 region has the DNA TGTGCCAGCAGTCGGCTAGCCTTAGCCGGGGAGCTGTTTTTT.

The chain employs TRBV7-3 and TRBJ2-5; 9 bases are a match to TRBD1. Germline-derived CDR1 and CDR2 are SGHTA and FQGTGA. The CDR3 extends over 18 amino acids. The junction had 16 bases not matched to a gene; V was cut back by 4 bases and J by 4 bases. CDR3 amino acids: CASSYQPLTGQGGETQYF. In DNA, the CDR3 is TGTGCCAGCAGCTACCAACCGTTGACGGGACAGGGAGGAGAGACCCAGTACTTC.

The CDR3 DNA follows: TGTGCCTGGAGTGTAGACCTAGCTTTGGACACCATATATTTT. Its translation is CAWSVDLALDTIYF. This sequence joins TRBV30 and TRBJ1-3; D remains unclear. The CDR3 length is 14 residues. V lost 0 bases, J lost 8 bases, and 14 bases lay in between. Per the germline V gene, CDR1 is GTSNPN and CDR2 is SVGIG (reference sequence).

The chain joins TRBV4-1 to TRBJ2-1; no definite D call. There are 16 residues in the CDR3. The V and J ends lost 0 bases and 7 bases respectively, with 16 bases between them. Germline V gene data show CDR1 as MGHRA and CDR2 as YSYEKL. In nucleotides, the CDR3 is TGCGCCAGCAGCCAAGACCCGGGTCCAATAGGGAATGAGCAGTTCTTC. Translation: CASSQDPGPIGNEQFF.

The chain is built from TRBV28 and TRBJ2-7; weak D call: TRBD1 (5 bases). CDR3 length: 12 amino acids. The V gene lost 5 bases and the J gene lost 2 bases, with 7 bases spanning the gap. Germline CDR1 MDHEN, CDR2 SYDVKM. The DNA of the CDR3 is TGTGCCAGCAGTGTACAGGCCTACGAGCAGTACTTC. This gives the protein CASSVQAYEQYF.

This sequence joins TRBV7-9 and TRBJ2-7; TRBD2 matches at 7 bases. Germline lookup yields CDR1 SEHNR and CDR2 FQNEAQ (reference sequence). J lost 2 bases, V lost 5 bases, and 9 bases had no gene match. The CDR3 totals 15 residues. This CDR3 reads CASSNPGLGAYEQYF. Written as DNA, the CDR3 is TGTGCCAGCAGCAATCCAGGACTAGGGGCCTACGAGCAGTACTTC. Full variable domain (rest looked up from reference TRBV7-9 and TRBJ2-7): DTGVSQNPRHKITKRGQNVTFRCDPISEHNRLYWYRQTLGQGPEFLTYFQNEAQLEKSRLLSDRFSAERPKGSFSTLEIQRTEQGDSAMYLCASSNPGLGAYEQYFGPGTRLTVT.

This clone has just one count. This chain connects TRBV28 to TRBJ2-5; D tentatively reads TRBD1 or TRBD2 (5 bases each). There are 17 residues in the CDR3. Per germline, CDR1 MDHEN and CDR2 SYDVKM. Trimming removed 3 bases at V and 5 bases at J, with 22 bases between. DNA for the CDR3: TGTGCCAGCAGTTTTCATAACCCGGGACCGGCCGCCGAGACCCAGTACTTC. This encodes CASSFHNPGPAAETQYF.

The V gene is TRBV6-1, the J gene TRBJ2-5; no clear D gene. There are 13 residues in the CDR3. V lost 5 bases and J lost 5, with 12 bases in between. CDR1 MNHNS and CDR2 SASEGT come from the germline V gene. The CDR3 bases are TGTGCCAGCAGTCCCCGATTGAGGGAGACCCAGTACTTC. Protein product: CASSPRLRETQYF.

J is TRBJ2-5 and V is TRBV5-1; D gene unclear. The V end lost 2 bases, the J end lost 3 bases, and 8 bases lay between the germline ends. From germline, CDR1 is SGHRS and CDR2 YFSETQ. The CDR3 runs 13 residues. CDR3 in DNA: TGCGCCAGCAGCTTTTACAGAGAAGAGACCCAGTACTTC. This encodes CASSFYREETQYF.

This clone was observed a single time. The rearrangement joins TRBV6-5 to TRBJ2-6; 10 positions match TRBD2. Germline CDR1 reads MNHEY; CDR2 reads SVGAGI. Trimming at V came to 2 bases and at J to 4 bases, leaving 2 bases not matched to a gene. The CDR3 extends over 16 amino acids. The CDR3 DNA is TGTGCCAGCAGTTACACTAGCGGGAACGGGGCCAACGTCCTGACTTTC. This encodes CASSYTSGNGANVLTF.

CDR3 residues: CASSLEGTSGTGELFF. CDR3 DNA sequence: TGTGCCAGCAGCTTAGAAGGGACTAGCGGTACCGGGGAGCTGTTTTTT. The chain combines TRBV7-9 with TRBJ2-2; 11 bases line up with TRBD2. Unmatched junction bases numbered 3, after V lost 1 base and J lost 5 bases. The CDR3 length is 16 residues. Germline values: CDR1 SEHNR, CDR2 FQNEAQ (reference sequence).

The chain couples TRBV6-6 to TRBJ2-7; TRBD2 agrees at 8 bases. V lost 2 bases, J lost 2 bases, and 5 bases stayed unmatched. Germline loops: CDR1 MNHNY, CDR2 SVGAGI (reference sequence). The CDR3 spans 15 residues. The CDR3, as DNA: TGTGCCAGCAGTTACAGTAGCGGGAAAACCTACGAGCAGTACTTC. Protein: CASSYSSGKTYEQYF.